Following are 16 T cell receptor beta chains from one sample sequenced in a study of T cells in Graves' hyperthyroidism and ophthalmopathy. Regions amplified from RNA transcripts were the TCR beta CDR3 regions. The HTBI primer set was used in a first-round RT-PCR of the TCR CDR3. TCRdb analysed the multiplex PCR reads with MiXCR anew, one entry per CDR3 protein. The sample contains a few hundred thousand distinct CDR3 sequences, 14% to 15% of which appear only once. Sequencing input: blood. The receptor set was obtained from a woman between 25 and 40 years old with Graves' hyperthyroidism.

This clonotype came up a few times. This chain joins TRBV7-3 and TRBJ2-1, with D maybe TRBD1 (6 bases). CDR3 length: 16 residues. V dropped 6 bases and J dropped 0 bases, with 15 bases sitting between them. CDR1 and CDR2 from the germline V gene are SGHTA and FQGTGA. DNA for the CDR3: TGTGCCAGCAGTCCTCAGGGGAGTAGCTCCTACAATGAGCAGTTCTTC. This sequence encodes CASSPQGSSSYNEQFF.

CDR3 DNA: TGCAGTGCCACAAGAGGGGGGGGGGAGACCCAGTACTTC. Protein: CSATRGGGETQYF. The chain uses TRBV20-1 and TRBJ2-5; D may be TRBD2 (7 bases). The CDR3 runs 13 residues. CDR1 and CDR2 (germline): DFQATT, SNEGSKA (reference sequence). Trimming took 6 bases from V and 5 from J, leaving 16 bases between them.

This clonotype came up many times. V usage is TRBV2 and J usage is TRBJ1-5, with D perhaps TRBD1 (6 bases). The germline CDR1 and CDR2 sequences are SNHLY and FYNNEI. V dropped 7 bases and J dropped 0 bases, with 10 bases sitting between them. The CDR3 is made up of 14 amino acids. CDR3 in DNA: TGTGCCAGCAAGAGGGGGGATAGCAATCAGCCCCAGCATTTT. Residues: CASKRGDSNQPQHF.

This clonotype has ten or more counts. This chain uses TRBV12-3 or TRBV12-4 with TRBJ2-1; TRBD1 matches at 7 bases. The V gene end was trimmed by 5 bases and the J gene end by 4 bases; junction bases not matched to a gene: 8. The CDR3 length is 15 residues. DNA for the CDR3: TGTGCCAGCAGTCCCGGGACAGCCGGTTACAATGAGCAGTTCTTC. As protein: CASSPGTAGYNEQFF.

This clonotype was recorded many times. This chain links TRBV25-1 with TRBJ2-1, with TRBD2 matching 10 bases. CDR1 and CDR2 (germline): MGHDK, SYGVNS. The J segment lost 8 bases and the V segment lost 1 base, leaving 11 bases of the junction unmatched. The CDR3 length is 17 residues. CDR3 residues: CASSEWGSGRALDEQFF. The CDR3 DNA reads as TGTGCCAGCAGTGAATGGGGGAGCGGGAGGGCCCTGGATGAGCAGTTCTTC.

This clonotype was observed at least ten times. V and J are TRBV5-1 and TRBJ2-1, with TRBD2 matching 7 bases. Germline CDR1 and CDR2: SGHRS and YFSETQ. V shed 3 bases and J 9 bases; nucleotides not matched to a gene: 0. CDR3 length equals 11 residues. Written as DNA, the CDR3 is TGCGCCAGCAGCTGGGAGGGTGAGCAGTTCTTC. This encodes CASSWEGEQFF.

This clonotype was found many times. This sequence joins TRBV6-1 and TRBJ2-7, with 9 bases that match TRBD1. This CDR3 spans 15 amino acids. The germline V gene encodes CDR1 MNHNS and CDR2 SASEGT. V dropped 5 bases and J dropped 7; count of bases not matched to a gene: 12. The CDR3 spells CASSPNWGTGQEQYF. CDR3 in DNA: TGTGCCAGCAGTCCAAACTGGGGGACAGGGCAGGAGCAGTACTTC.

This clonotype came up once. This chain connects TRBV20-1 to TRBJ2-1; D unresolved. The CDR3 has 9 residues. The V gene's germline CDR1 is DFQATT and CDR2 SNEGSKA (reference sequence). The CDR3, as DNA: TGCCGGCGGTCCAATGAGCAGTTCTTC. Translating it yields CRRSNEQFF.

This clonotype was recorded at least ten times. The V gene is TRBV18, the J gene TRBJ1-1; D is unclear. Germline values: CDR1 KGHSH, CDR2 LQKENI. The CDR3 is made up of 15 amino acids. Trimming cost V 0 bases and J 0 bases, with 8 bases left between them. The CDR3 here is CASSPPRVMNTEAFF. The CDR3 DNA reads as TGTGCCAGCTCACCACCTCGAGTAATGAACACTGAAGCTTTCTTT.

This clonotype was seen at least ten times. The chain recombines TRBV5-1 with TRBJ2-7; perhaps TRBD1 as D (6 bases). V was cut by 3 bases and J by 6 bases, with 13 bases left in between. Per germline, CDR1 SGHRS and CDR2 YFSETQ. CDR3 length: 13 amino acids. The CDR3 DNA is TGCGCCAGCAGCTGGGACACCTATTCCGAGCAGTACTTC. It codes for CASSWDTYSEQYF.

In the case of this clonotype: With a much larger clone just one base away, this may be a read error. The chain couples TRBV28 to TRBJ1-5; D is possibly TRBD1 (5 bases). Germline V gene data show CDR1 as MDHEN and CDR2 as SYDVKM. This CDR3 region has 14 residues. CDR3 protein: CASRTPGRNQTQHF. CDR3 nucleotide sequence: TGTGCCAGCAGGACCCCGGGACGCAATCAGACCCAGCATTTT.

The CDR3 here is CASTLLAGGSGEQFF. As DNA, the CDR3 is TGCGCCAGCACCCTGCTAGCGGGAGGATCTGGTGAGCAGTTCTTC. The V gene is TRBV5-1, the J gene TRBJ2-1; 11 bases map to TRBD2. Germline V lookup: CDR1 SGHRS, CDR2 YFSETQ. V trimming: 6 bases; J trimming: 9 bases; junction bases outside the gene matches: 11. The CDR3 is made up of 15 amino acids.

This clonotype has only a few counts. V gene TRBV5-5 combines with J gene TRBJ2-5; tentatively, D is TRBD1 (6 bases). From germline, CDR1 is SGHKS and CDR2 YYEKEE (reference sequence). Trimming took 0 bases from V and 3 from J, leaving 15 bases between them. The CDR3 spans 16 residues. For the CDR3, the DNA is TGTGCCAGCAGCTTGGCCGGTAGCACAGGGAAAGAGACCCAGTACTTC. Amino acid sequence: CASSLAGSTGKETQYF.

This clonotype was counted at least ten times. This chain uses TRBV28 with TRBJ2-5; TRBD1 agrees at 7 bases. Germline values: CDR1 MDHEN, CDR2 SYDVKM. The CDR3 consists of 14 residues. After removal of 2 bases from V and 5 bases from J, the junction contained 5 bases not matched to a gene. CDR3 in DNA: TGTGCCAGCAGTTTACCAGGGGGAGTGGAGACCCAGTACTTC. Its translation: CASSLPGGVETQYF. The whole variable domain, filled in from reference TRBV28 and TRBJ2-5, reads DVKVTQSSRYLVKRTGEKVFLECVQDMDHENMFWYRQDPGLGLRLIYFSYDVKMKEKGDIPEGYSVSREKKERFSLILESASTNQTSMYLCASSLPGGVETQYFGPGTRLLVL.

This clonotype came up a few times. The chain links TRBV27 to TRBJ2-7, with D maybe TRBD1 (6 bases). From germline, CDR1 is MNHEY and CDR2 SMNVEV (reference sequence). The CDR3 length is 14 residues. V lost 7 bases and J lost 5, with 18 bases in between. The CDR3 region is CASIITGLPHEQYF. The CDR3 DNA reads as TGTGCCAGCATCATAACAGGGTTGCCCCACGAGCAGTACTTC.

This clonotype was seen many times. This sequence joins TRBV27 and TRBJ2-3; no clear D. This CDR3 contains 14 residues. Germline loops: CDR1 MNHEY, CDR2 SMNVEV (reference sequence). With 3 bases removed from V and 1 base from J, the gap between germline ends came to 8 bases. Written as DNA, the CDR3 is TGTGCCAGCAGTTTGTGGAGCGGCACAGATACGCAGTATTTT. Protein product: CASSLWSGTDTQYF.